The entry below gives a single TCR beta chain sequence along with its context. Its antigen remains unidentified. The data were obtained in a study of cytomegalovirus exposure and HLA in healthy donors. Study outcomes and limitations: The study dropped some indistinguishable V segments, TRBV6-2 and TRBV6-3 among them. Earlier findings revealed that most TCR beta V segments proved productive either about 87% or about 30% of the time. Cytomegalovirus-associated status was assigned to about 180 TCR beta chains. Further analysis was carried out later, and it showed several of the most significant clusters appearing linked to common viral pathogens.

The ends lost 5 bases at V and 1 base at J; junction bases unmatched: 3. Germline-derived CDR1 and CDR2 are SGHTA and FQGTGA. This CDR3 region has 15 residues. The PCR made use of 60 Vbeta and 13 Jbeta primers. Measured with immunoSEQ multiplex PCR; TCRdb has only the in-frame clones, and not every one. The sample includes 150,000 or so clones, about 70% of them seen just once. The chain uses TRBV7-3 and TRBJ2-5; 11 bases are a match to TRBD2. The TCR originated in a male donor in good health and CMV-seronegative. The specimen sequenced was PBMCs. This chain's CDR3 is CASSRTSGPQETQYF. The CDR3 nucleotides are TGTGCCAGCAGCCGGACTAGCGGGCCCCAAGAGACCCAGTACTTC.